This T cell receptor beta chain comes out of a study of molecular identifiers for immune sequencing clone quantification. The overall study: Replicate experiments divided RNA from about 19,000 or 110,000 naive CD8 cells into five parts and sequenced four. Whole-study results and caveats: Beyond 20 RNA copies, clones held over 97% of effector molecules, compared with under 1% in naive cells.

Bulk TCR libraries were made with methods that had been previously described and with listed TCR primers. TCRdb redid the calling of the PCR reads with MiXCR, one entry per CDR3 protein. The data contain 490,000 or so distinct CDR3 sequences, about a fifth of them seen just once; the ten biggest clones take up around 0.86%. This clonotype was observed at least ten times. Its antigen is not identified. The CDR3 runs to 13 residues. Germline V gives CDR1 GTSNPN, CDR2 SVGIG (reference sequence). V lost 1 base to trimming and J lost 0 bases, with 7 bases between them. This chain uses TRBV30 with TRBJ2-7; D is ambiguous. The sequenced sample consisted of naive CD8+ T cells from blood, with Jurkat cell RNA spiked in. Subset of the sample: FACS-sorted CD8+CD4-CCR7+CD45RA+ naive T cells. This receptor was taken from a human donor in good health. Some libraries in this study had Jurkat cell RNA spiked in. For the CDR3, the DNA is TGTGCCTGGAGTGCCCCGGCCTCCTACGAGCAGTACTTC. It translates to CAWSAPASYEQYF.